This record concerns one TCR beta chain sequence. Its specific antigen is unknown. Base qualities are not at hand, and no much larger clone is one base apart. This sample was taken from a study of T cell responses to AZD1222 COVID-19 vaccine (TCRdb year 2021). Regarding the study in general: Because spike-specific TCR depth and breadth did not differ between the two schedules, AZD1222 recipients who got a second dose at roughly 4 weeks were pooled with those who got a second dose at roughly 12 weeks. A total of 233 trial participants underwent TCR sequencing, of whom roughly 210 received two doses of AZD1222 and about 25 received two doses of the MenACWY control vaccine. Trial participants were enrolled by age into subgroups of 18-55, 56-69 and 70-plus years, and approximately 150, 30 and 60 TCR-sequenced participants, respectively, were included in these subgroups.

The CDR3 regions of human TCRbeta chains were subjected to immunosequencing. On the study's bioinformatics: Repertoire TCRs were checked for matches against a reference library of SARS-CoV-2-specific TCRs that had been generated using the MIRA antigen-specificity platform. Breadth meant the fraction of unique TCRs that were SARS-CoV-2-associated, whereas depth meant the fraction of total T cells that were SARS-CoV-2-associated. Using the MIRA data, every spike-specific TCR was mapped to the spike region that the TCR reacted to and assigned to either a CD4 or a CD8 class. Log10-transformed breadth and depth values were compared by one-way ANOVA with Sidak's multiple comparisons tests. Entries here come from immuneACCESS through TCRdb and include only in-frame sequences with V and J called. Some clones fail to appear in such tables; in the studies checked, an unresolved V gene covers under half of the shortfall, and the cause of the remainder is unknown. The V and J calls and clone size come from that table; D and trimming were worked out from the DNA. The sample data list over 100,000 clones, and approximately 81% of these were observed just once. The biggest ten clones account for about a sixth of the sample.

At the junction V is shortened by 1 base and J by 2 bases, with 5 bases in between. The CDR3 runs 14 amino acids, cysteine and phenylalanine included. Only the CDR3 region is kept as DNA, spanning 42 bases read in frame from base 1. CDR1 and CDR2 are drawn from the germline V gene (reference sequence): LGHDT, YNNKEL. The intended sense of this specimen's time point label: baseline before first vaccination. Vaccinee samples came from UK trials COV001 and COV002, including a single-blind randomized controlled phase 2/3 trial of AZD1222 (ChAdOx1 nCoV-19) in healthy adults. For TCRbeta chain sequencing, PBMC samples from trial participants were taken at day 0 and at day 28 after the second dose. Overall study results and their limits: Because no day 14 peak-response samples were available, the repertoires could be characterized only after the peak T cell response. In the small 56-69-year group, the increase in depth fell short of significance, most likely because of low power. Reportedly, close to half of the unique spike-specific TCRs recognized epitopes lying outside the regions that are mutated in the B.1.351 and B.1.1.7 variants. Vaccine-associated CD4 TCRs spanned the whole spike protein, with dominant responses in regions 160-218 and 743-854. Participants were mostly white British and included more females than males, and it was suggested by the authors that clonal diversity may have been underestimated. Conclusions about previously exposed vaccinees are limited because only 6 or 7 AZD1222 recipients were SARS-CoV-2 seropositive at baseline. After two AZD1222 doses, both the breadth and the depth of spike-specific TCRs were significantly higher than at day 0 and than in MenACWY recipients.

The clonotype was recovered from an adult in good health. In this chain, TRBV3-1 (or the pseudogene TRBV3-2) is recombined with TRBJ2-2; no D gene can be assigned with confidence. The sequencing used peripheral blood, collected on day 0 of AZD1222 vaccination. The DNA sequence is given as TGTGCCAGCAGCCAAGTCAGTAACACCGGGGAGCTGTTTTTT. This translates into CASSQVSNTGELFF.